This TCR beta chain was sequenced during a study of blood T cell repertoires in COVID-19. The wider study: Samples taken during acute and convalescent COVID-19 were collected in the United States, Italy and Spain. T cells, B-cell-depleted T cells, or PBMCs provided the cDNA or gDNA that served as material.

Germline CDR1 MNHEY, CDR2 SVGAGI. V dropped 11 bases and J dropped 3; count of bases not matched to a gene: 12. CDR3 length equals 15 residues. In the authors' methods: For nucleated cells, counts were estimated from reference gene primer amplification. Generated by immunoSEQ multiplex PCR, the TCRdb table keeps only in-frame clones and is missing some. For V, J and clone size, that table is used; D and trimming come from the DNA. The sample has fewer than 300,000 clones, less than 90% seen once. While infection was still active, Seattle patients were enrolled and then followed longitudinally. The receptor's source is a woman aged 25 to 45 with COVID-19, enrolled during active disease. The chain carries TRBV6-5 and TRBJ1-3; 8 positions agree with TRBD1. The specimen was peripheral blood. This chain's CDR3 is CAVEDRVAGGNTIYF. DNA of the CDR3: TGTGCCGTTGAGGACAGGGTCGCTGGTGGAAACACCATATATTTT.